A single T cell receptor (beta chain) is shown here with its context. This entry is derived from a study of Ad26.COV2.S vaccination and SARS-CoV-2 variants. Study in general: A participant enrolled in the COV1001 Ad26.COV2.S trial arm provided the sample.

Sequencing used immunoSEQ multiplex PCR; TCRdb keeps in-frame clones, though not all of them. In the table there are 380,000 or so clones, less than 90% of which are singletons. Treatment noted: around 19 received Ad26.COV2.S at low or high dose, single or two shots; roughly five received placebo; per-sample allocation not given. Specimen acquisition occurred on day 63 following the initial vaccine or placebo injection. The shot given was an Ad26 vector that makes Wuhan-strain SARS-CoV-2 spike. The sequence derives from a person aged 18-65 years who received the Ad26.COV2.S COVID-19 vaccine or a placebo. The sequencing here drew on peripheral blood, taken in a trial of Ad26.COV2.S vaccine versus placebo.

The CDR3 DNA is TGCAGCGTTTCCCGGGGCCAAGCTTTCTTT. Translation: CSVSRGQAFF. V gene TRBV29-1 combines with J gene TRBJ1-1; possible D gene TRBD1, 5 bases. The CDR3 consists of 10 residues. V gave up 5 bases and J gave up 9 bases, with 10 bases separating them. Germline V CDR1 and CDR2: SQVTM, ANQGSEA.